This note documents a single T cell receptor beta chain sequence. CDR3 length: 13 amino acids. Germline trimming cut 5 bases from V and 1 base from J; bases unmatched to any gene: 1. Germline CDR1 reads MNHEY; CDR2 reads SVGAGI. The data belong to a study of cytomegalovirus exposure and HLA in healthy donors. The PCR ran on 60 Vbeta and 13 Jbeta primers. In the authors' workflow: Later, an analysis found about 80 million unique TCR beta chains, and 8.5 million to 12 million of these were shared. Method: immunoSEQ multiplex PCR; TCRdb's copy keeps in-frame clones and lacks some. V, J and clone size are those of that table, while D and trimming were read from the DNA. The table has around 200,000 clones, approximately 70% seen once.

The clonotype was recovered from a man aged 35 to 55 in good health and CMV-seropositive. Sequenced input: PBMCs. The chain uses TRBV6-5 and TRBJ2-5, with 7 positions matching TRBD1. For the CDR3, the DNA is TGTGCCAGCAGTAGGGGGCTCCAAGAGACCCAGTACTTC. Translating it yields CASSRGLQETQYF.